The rows below give T cell receptor beta chains drawn from one sample of a study of response to subunit inactivated influenza vaccine. TCRdb recomputed calls from the RT-PCR reads with MiXCR, one row per CDR3 protein. The data contain 150,000 to 200,000 distinct CDR3 sequences, roughly 12% of them singletons. Another study also made use of these data, one on T cells expressing NK-cell markers.

The source was CD8+ T cells sorted from PBMCs, collected approximately 13 days after vaccination. These receptors all stem from a man aged 45-65 years who received an inactivated influenza vaccine. Both conserved end residues are part of each CDR3. D genes are given only for firm matches. The size of a clone is reported for some rows only, either as once, few or many, or as a class for expanded clones.

CDR3 protein: CASSLPWGFGGRNNEQFF
CDR3 DNA: TGTGCCAGCAGTTTACCGTGGGGATTTGGGGGCAGGAACAATGAGCAGTTCTTC
V gene: TRBV28
clone size: few
CDR3 length: 18
D gene: NA
J gene: TRBJ2-1

CDR3 protein: CASSRRIYRPYEQYF
CDR3 DNA: TGTGCCAGCAGCCGGAGGATTTACCGACCCTACGAGCAGTACTTC
V gene: TRBV6-2/TRBV6-3
clone size: NA
CDR3 length: 15
D gene: NA
J gene: TRBJ2-7

CDR3 protein: CASSKLPRDRKLWEQYF
CDR3 DNA: TGTGCCAGCAGCAAGTTACCACGGGACAGGAAGCTCTGGGAGCAGTACTTC
V gene: TRBV21-1
clone size: NA
CDR3 length: 17
D gene: NA
J gene: TRBJ2-7

CDR3 protein: CASSLVVGEQYF
CDR3 DNA: TGCGCCAGCAGCTTGGTAGTGGGCGAGCAGTACTTC
V gene: TRBV5-1
clone size: many
CDR3 length: 12
D gene: NA
J gene: TRBJ2-7

CDR3 protein: CSVGSELNTEAFF
CDR3 DNA: TGCAGCGTTGGCTCCGAACTGAACACTGAAGCTTTCTTT
V gene: TRBV29-1
clone size: few
CDR3 length: 13
D gene: NA
J gene: TRBJ1-1

CDR3 protein: CASSELSWGYEQYF
CDR3 DNA: TGCGCCAGCAGTGAGCTCTCTTGGGGTTACGAGCAGTACTTC
V gene: TRBV10-2
clone size: few
CDR3 length: 14
D gene: NA
J gene: TRBJ2-7

CDR3 protein: CSARDHRTSAYEQYF
CDR3 DNA: TGCAGTGCTAGAGATCACAGGACAAGCGCCTACGAGCAGTACTTC
V gene: TRBV20-1
clone size: many
CDR3 length: 15
D gene: NA
J gene: TRBJ2-7

CDR3 protein: CASSQDQGYYNEQFF
CDR3 DNA: TGTGCCAGCAGCCAAGATCAAGGGTACTACAATGAGCAGTTCTTC
V gene: TRBV14
clone size: few
CDR3 length: 15
D gene: NA
J gene: TRBJ2-1

CDR3 protein: CASSAGEGYGYTF
CDR3 DNA: TGTGCCAGCAGCGCTGGGGAGGGTTATGGCTACACCTTC
V gene: TRBV13
clone size: few
CDR3 length: 13
D gene: NA
J gene: TRBJ1-2

CDR3 protein: CASSLGRAQTTEAFF
CDR3 DNA: TGTGCCAGCAGCTTGGGGAGGGCGCAGACGACTGAAGCTTTCTTT
V gene: TRBV5-5
clone size: few
CDR3 length: 15
D gene: NA
J gene: TRBJ1-1

CDR3 protein: CAIIEPSGKDTQYF
CDR3 DNA: TGTGCCATCATTGAGCCCTCGGGGAAAGATACCCAGTATTTT
V gene: TRBV10-3
clone size: NA
CDR3 length: 14
D gene: NA
J gene: TRBJ2-3

CDR3 protein: CASSERDRVNGELFF
CDR3 DNA: TGTGCCAGCAGTGAAAGGGACAGGGTTAACGGGGAGCTGTTTTTT
V gene: TRBV2
clone size: NA
CDR3 length: 15
D gene: TRBD1
J gene: TRBJ2-2